This section outlines one TCR beta chain sequence together with its context. Its antigen is undetermined. The data derive from a study of T cell responses to AZD1222 COVID-19 vaccine. Points from the study as a whole: Recipients of AZD1222 seropositive at baseline numbered only six or seven.

Profiling relied on immunoSEQ multiplex PCR, and the TCRdb table lists in-frame clones only, not all of them. The sample has 140,000 to 150,000 clones; 85% to 95% are singletons. In germline, CDR1 is SNHLY, CDR2 FYNNEI. The CDR3 loop spans 17 amino acids. The V segment lost 3 bases and the J segment 0 bases; nucleotides outside the gene matches: 5. The chain carries TRBV2 and TRBJ2-2; 9 bases are shared with TRBD2. This TCR was sampled from an adult in good health. The material was peripheral blood, obtained on day 0 of AZD1222 vaccination. The CDR3 spells CASSEISGGSNTGELFF. DNA for the CDR3: TGTGCCAGCAGTGAGATTAGCGGGGGCTCGAACACCGGGGAGCTGTTTTTT.